Following are 20 T cell receptor beta chains from one sample sequenced in a study of PD-1 blockade in mismatch repair-deficient tumors. Assay: immunoSEQ multiplex PCR; the TCRdb copy retains only in-frame clones and omits some. This sample has fewer than 45,000 clones, with about 88% found just once. The specimen comprised peripheral blood, sampled approximately 1.5 years after starting pembrolizumab. Receptors originate from an adult with mismatch repair-deficient cancer.

The chain recombines TRBV30 with TRBJ2-1; 14 bases fit TRBD2. The germline V gene has CDR1 GTSNPN and CDR2 SVGIG (reference sequence). V lost 1 base, J lost 0 bases, and 5 bases stayed unmatched. This CDR3 has 18 amino acids. CDR3 in DNA: TGTGCCTGGAGTGGAGGACTAGCGGGGGGTATCTCCTACAATGAGCAGTTCTTC. This encodes CAWSGGLAGGISYNEQFF. The complete variable domain, with remaining parts taken from reference TRBV30 and TRBJ2-1, reads SQTIHQWPATLVQPVGSPLSLECTVEGTSNPNLYWYRQAAGRGLQLLFYSVGIGQISSEVPQNLSASRPQDRQFILSSKKLLLSDSGFYLCAWSGGLAGGISYNEQFFGPGTRLTVL.

The genes are TRBV11-2 and TRBJ2-2, with TRBD2 matching 12 bases. The CDR3 extends over 13 amino acids. Germline lookup yields CDR1 SGHAT and CDR2 FQNNGV. V shed 9 bases, J shed 6 bases, and the junction held 2 bases outside the gene matches. CDR3 in DNA: TGTGCCAGAGGGACTAGCGGGTCCGGGGAGCTGTTTTTT. This codes for CARGTSGSGELFF.

This chain links TRBV2 with TRBJ2-3; 10 positions agree with TRBD2. CDR3 length: 15 residues. V lost 2 bases, J lost 4 bases, and 3 bases stayed unmatched. CDR1 is SNHLY, CDR2 FYNNEI, per germline. In DNA, the CDR3 is TGTGCCAGCAGTGAATCTAGCGGGAGAGCAGATACGCAGTATTTT. Its protein product is CASSESSGRADTQYF.

The chain joins TRBV6-1 to TRBJ2-7; no firm D call. The length of the CDR3 is 17 residues. Germline V CDR1 and CDR2: MNHNS, SASEGT. V lost 3 bases and J 0 bases, leaving 18 bases between the germline ends. CDR3 bases: TGTGCCAGCAGTGACCGCCCCGGGCTAGGCCCCTCCTACGAGCAGTACTTC. Its protein is CASSDRPGLGPSYEQYF.

CDR3 bases: TGTGCCAGCAGCTTCGGTAGCGGGAGTACCGAGCAGTACTTC. This encodes CASSFGSGSTEQYF. This chain joins TRBV5-4 and TRBJ2-7; 9 bases map to TRBD2. This CDR3 comprises 14 residues. The germline gives CDR1 SGHNT, CDR2 YYREEE (reference sequence). V gave up 2 bases and J gave up 6 bases; unmatched junction bases: 6. The whole variable domain, remainder taken from reference TRBV5-4 and TRBJ2-7, is ETGVTQSPTHLIKTRGQQVTLRCSSQSGHNTVSWYQQALGQGPQFIFQYYREEENGRGNFPPRFSGLQFPNYSSELNVNALELDDSALYLCASSFGSGSTEQYFGPGTRLTVT.

V and J are TRBV30 and TRBJ1-2, with TRBD1 identical over 7 bases. Germline V gives CDR1 GTSNPN, CDR2 SVGIG (reference sequence). The CDR3 consists of 12 residues. V shed 4 bases, J shed 5 bases, and the junction held 4 bases outside the gene matches. This CDR3 reads CAWNTRGYGYTF. CDR3 in DNA: TGTGCCTGGAATACCAGGGGGTATGGCTACACCTTC.

V usage is TRBV7-2 and J usage is TRBJ2-7; 7 bases are shared with TRBD2. This CDR3 contains 15 residues. V trimming: 2 bases; J trimming: 0 bases; junction bases outside the gene matches: 4. Germline V lookup: CDR1 SGHTA, CDR2 FQGNSA. The CDR3 sequence is CASSLFGGGSYEQYF. Here the CDR3 DNA reads TGTGCCAGCAGCTTATTTGGCGGGGGCTCCTACGAGCAGTACTTC. The whole variable domain, remainder taken from reference TRBV7-2 and TRBJ2-7, is GAGVSQSPSNKVTEKGKDVELRCDPISGHTALYWYRQSLGQGLEFLIYFQGNSAPDKSGLPSDRFSAERTGGSVSTLTIQRTQQEDSAVYLCASSLFGGGSYEQYFGPGTRLTVT.

V gene TRBV5-1 combines with J gene TRBJ2-3; 9 bases match TRBD2. The CDR3 covers 16 residues. CDR1 and CDR2 from the germline V gene are SGHRS and YFSETQ. Germline trimming cut 0 bases from V and 5 bases from J; bases unmatched to any gene: 7. DNA for the CDR3: TGCGCCAGCAGCTTGGCTTCTAGCGGGAATAAAGATACGCAGTATTTT. Translated, it gives CASSLASSGNKDTQYF. Combining the CDR3 with reference TRBV5-1 and TRBJ2-3 gives the whole variable domain KAGVTQTPRYLIKTRGQQVTLSCSPISGHRSVSWYQQTPGQGLQFLFEYFSETQRNKGNFPGRFSGRQFSNSRSEMNVSTLELGDSALYLCASSLASSGNKDTQYFGPGTRLTVL.

The genes are TRBV7-9 and TRBJ1-4; D is unresolved. Trimming stripped 1 base from V and 0 bases from J, with 9 bases between. In germline, CDR1 is SEHNR, CDR2 FQNEAQ (reference sequence). The CDR3 covers 16 residues. The CDR3 here is CASSLGAYATNEKLFF. Written as DNA, the CDR3 is TGTGCCAGCAGCTTAGGAGCCTATGCAACTAATGAAAAACTGTTTTTT.

The chain recombines TRBV5-4 with TRBJ2-7; unclear D gene. The V end lost 1 base, the J end lost 6 bases, and 8 bases lay between the germline ends. This CDR3 has 12 amino acids. Germline V gene sequence: CDR1 SGHNT, CDR2 YYREEE (reference sequence). The CDR3 protein is CASSLLRSEQYF. The CDR3 DNA follows: TGTGCCAGCAGCTTGCTCAGGTCCGAGCAGTACTTC.

This rearrangement joins TRBV18 to TRBJ1-1; TRBD1 matches at 9 bases. The V and J ends lost 6 bases and 4 bases, in that order; junction bases with no gene match: 6. CDR1 is KGHSH and CDR2 is LQKENI in the germline V gene. CDR3 length: 14 amino acids. CDR3 nucleotides: TGTGCCAGCTCGCCCGGGACAGGGATCACTGAAGCTTTCTTT. This translates into CASSPGTGITEAFF.

V usage is TRBV5-1 and J usage is TRBJ2-1; a weak D match, TRBD2 (5 bases). The CDR3 consists of 17 residues. Looked up from germline, CDR1 is SGHRS and CDR2 is YFSETQ. The V gene lost 0 bases and the J gene lost 10 bases, with 23 bases spanning the gap. In DNA, the CDR3 is TGCGCCAGCAGCTTGGCCCGGGGTAACGGGAATATATGGGAGCAGTTCTTC. It codes for CASSLARGNGNIWEQFF.

The V call is TRBV7-9, the J call TRBJ1-2; tentative D call: TRBD1 (5 bases). V was trimmed by 4 bases and J by 2 bases, leaving 11 bases between them. Germline CDR1 and CDR2: SEHNR and FQNEAQ (reference sequence). The CDR3 runs to 14 residues. The DNA for the CDR3 is TGTGCCAGCAGCTCCCCGGCAGGGAACTATGGCTACACCTTC. Its protein is CASSSPAGNYGYTF.

This clone appeared a few times. The J gene is TRBJ2-7, the V gene TRBV19; possible D gene TRBD2, 5 bases. The CDR3 totals 13 residues. Germline CDR1 is LNHDA and CDR2 is SQIVND (reference sequence). Trimming removed 1 base from V and 2 bases from J, with 6 bases in between. The CDR3 spells CASSIAGAYEQYF. The DNA for the CDR3 is TGTGCCAGTAGTATAGCCGGGGCCTACGAGCAGTACTTC.

This clone appeared once. This chain joins TRBV6-5 and TRBJ1-5; D ambiguous. V lost 2 bases and J 4 bases, leaving 9 bases between the germline ends. Germline V lookup: CDR1 MNHEY, CDR2 SVGAGI. The length of the CDR3 is 14 residues. CDR3 sequence: CASSYEGPNQPQHF. The CDR3 DNA reads TGTGCCAGCAGTTACGAGGGTCCGAATCAGCCCCAGCATTTT.

The rearrangement joins TRBV7-3 to TRBJ1-1; 7 bases align to TRBD1. CDR1 is SGHTA and CDR2 is FQGTGA in the germline V gene. J lost 1 base, V lost 11 bases, and 4 bases had no gene match. This CDR3 has 12 residues. CDR3 amino acids: CAEQGRNTEAFF. The CDR3 nucleotides read TGTGCCGAACAGGGGAGGAACACTGAAGCTTTCTTT.

This chain connects TRBV9 to TRBJ2-1; D gene uncertain. The V end was cut by 4 bases, the J end by 8 bases, with 7 bases between. The CDR3 extends over 11 amino acids. Per the germline V gene, CDR1 is SGDLS and CDR2 is YYNGEE. The CDR3, as DNA: TGTGCCAGCAGCACCGATGATGAGCAGTTCTTC. This gives the protein CASSTDDEQFF.

The V and J genes are TRBV18 and TRBJ1-1; D not resolved. Trimming pared 7 bases from V and 11 bases from J, leaving 17 bases between. CDR3 length: 12 residues. Germline V gene sequence: CDR1 KGHSH, CDR2 LQKENI. CDR3 DNA: TGTGCCAGCTTCAAGGTTACGGAGGAGGCTTTCTTT. Residues: CASFKVTEEAFF.

The CDR3 DNA follows: TGTGCCAGCAGCTCCAACACCCTAGGCCTAAATCAGCCCCAGCATTTT. Its translation is CASSSNTLGLNQPQHF. The chain combines TRBV7-2 with TRBJ1-5; D not certain. Germline values: CDR1 SGHTA, CDR2 FQGNSA. The V end lost 4 bases, the J end lost 4 bases, and 17 bases lay between the germline ends. The CDR3 totals 16 residues. Together with reference TRBV7-2 and TRBJ1-5, the CDR3 gives the full variable domain: GAGVSQSPSNKVTEKGKDVELRCDPISGHTALYWYRQSLGQGLEFLIYFQGNSAPDKSGLPSDRFSAERTGGSVSTLTIQRTQQEDSAVYLCASSSNTLGLNQPQHFGDGTRLSIL.

The CDR3 coding sequence is TGTGCCAGCAGCCCCCCAAGAGTAGGTAGCGGTGGCTACACCTTC. It encodes CASSPPRVGSGGYTF. The V and J genes are TRBV25-1 and TRBJ1-2; no clear D. Germline V gene sequence: CDR1 MGHDK, CDR2 SYGVNS. This CDR3 comprises 15 residues. The V end lost 6 bases, the J end lost 7 bases, and 21 bases lay between the germline ends.